Reported below is one T cell receptor beta chain. This entry is derived from a study of blood T cell repertoires in COVID-19. At the level of the study: PBMCs, B-cell-depleted T cells, or T cells were the source of the cDNA or gDNA that made up the material.

Original methodology: Nucleated cell number was recorded as an estimate derived from reference gene primer amplification. Measured with immunoSEQ multiplex PCR; TCRdb has only the in-frame clones, and not every one. The DNA gave D and trimming, while V, J and clone size come from that table. Among 150,000 to 200,000 clones listed, approximately 88% were seen once. In germline, CDR1 is LGHDT, CDR2 YNNKEL (reference sequence). The CDR3 totals 14 residues. Between the trimmed V and J ends, which lost 1 base and 3 bases, there was a span of 9 bases. The origin of this receptor is a young woman with acute or convalescent COVID-19. The sample was peripheral blood. This chain connects TRBV3-1 (or the pseudogene TRBV3-2) to TRBJ1-1; D gene ambiguous. In DNA form, the CDR3 reads TGTGCCAGCAGCCAAGTTGGCGGCGACACTGAAGCTTTCTTT. As protein: CASSQVGGDTEAFF.